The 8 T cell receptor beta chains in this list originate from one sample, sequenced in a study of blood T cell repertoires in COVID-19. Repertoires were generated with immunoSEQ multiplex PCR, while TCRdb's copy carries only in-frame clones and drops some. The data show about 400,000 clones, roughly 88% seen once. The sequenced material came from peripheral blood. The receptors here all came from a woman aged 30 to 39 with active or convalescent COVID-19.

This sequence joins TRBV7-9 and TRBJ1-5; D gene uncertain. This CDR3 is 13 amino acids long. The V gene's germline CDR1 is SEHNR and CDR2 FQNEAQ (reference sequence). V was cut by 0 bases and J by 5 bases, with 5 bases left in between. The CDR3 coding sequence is TGTGCCAGCAGCTTAGCGTTCGATCAGCCCCAGCATTTT. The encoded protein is CASSLAFDQPQHF. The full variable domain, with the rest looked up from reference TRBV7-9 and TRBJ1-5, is DTGVSQNPRHKITKRGQNVTFRCDPISEHNRLYWYRQTLGQGPEFLTYFQNEAQLEKSRLLSDRFSAERPKGSFSTLEIQRTEQGDSAMYLCASSLAFDQPQHFGDGTRLSIL.

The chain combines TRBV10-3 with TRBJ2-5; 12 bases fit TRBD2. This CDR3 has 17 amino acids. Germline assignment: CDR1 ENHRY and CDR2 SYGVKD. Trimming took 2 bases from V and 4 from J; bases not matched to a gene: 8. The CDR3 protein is CAISEGLAGTWGETQYF. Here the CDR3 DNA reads TGTGCCATCAGTGAGGGACTAGCGGGAACCTGGGGAGAGACCCAGTACTTC.

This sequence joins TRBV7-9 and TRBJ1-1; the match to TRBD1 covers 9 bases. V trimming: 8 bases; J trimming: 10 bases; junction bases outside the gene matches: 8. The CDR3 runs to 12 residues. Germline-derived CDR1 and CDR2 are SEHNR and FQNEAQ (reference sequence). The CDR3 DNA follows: TGTGCCAGCGGAACACAGGGGGCTGTAGCTTTCTTT. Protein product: CASGTQGAVAFF.

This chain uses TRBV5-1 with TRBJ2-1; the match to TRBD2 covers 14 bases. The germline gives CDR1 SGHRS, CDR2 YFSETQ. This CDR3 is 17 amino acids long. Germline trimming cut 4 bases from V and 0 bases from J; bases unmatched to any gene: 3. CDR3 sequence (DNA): TGCGCCAGCAGCACTGGGACTAGCGGGAGCTCCTACAATGAGCAGTTCTTC. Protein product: CASSTGTSGSSYNEQFF.

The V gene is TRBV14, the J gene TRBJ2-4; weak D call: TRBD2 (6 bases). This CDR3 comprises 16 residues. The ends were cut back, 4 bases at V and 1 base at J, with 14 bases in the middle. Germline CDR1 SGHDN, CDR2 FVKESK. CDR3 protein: CASSREAGVAKNIQYF. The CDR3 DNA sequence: TGTGCCAGCAGCCGGGAGGCCGGGGTGGCCAAAAACATTCAGTACTTC.

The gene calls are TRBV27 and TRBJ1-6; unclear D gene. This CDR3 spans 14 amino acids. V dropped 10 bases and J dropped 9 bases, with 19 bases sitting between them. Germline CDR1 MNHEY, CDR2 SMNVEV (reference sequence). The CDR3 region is CATKFRQAASPLHF. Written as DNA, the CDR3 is TGTGCCACCAAATTTCGGCAGGCAGCTTCACCCCTCCACTTT.

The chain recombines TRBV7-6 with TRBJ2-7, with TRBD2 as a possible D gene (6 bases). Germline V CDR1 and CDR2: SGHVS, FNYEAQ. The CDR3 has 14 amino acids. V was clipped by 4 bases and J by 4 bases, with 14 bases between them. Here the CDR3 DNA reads TGTGCCAGCAGCTCCACCCTTGGGACTTACGAGCAGTACTTC. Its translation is CASSSTLGTYEQYF. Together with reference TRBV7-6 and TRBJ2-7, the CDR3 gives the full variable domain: GAGVSQSPRYKVTKRGQDVALRCDPISGHVSLYWYRQALGQGPEFLTYFNYEAQQDKSGLPNDRFSAERPEGSISTLTIQRTEQRDSAMYRCASSSTLGTYEQYFGPGTRLTVT.

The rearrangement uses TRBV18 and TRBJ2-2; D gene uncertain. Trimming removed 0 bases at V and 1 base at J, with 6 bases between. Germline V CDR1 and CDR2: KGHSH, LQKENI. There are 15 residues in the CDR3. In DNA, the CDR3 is TGTGCCAGCTCACCACCAGCTCAGAACACCGGGGAGCTGTTTTTT. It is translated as CASSPPAQNTGELFF. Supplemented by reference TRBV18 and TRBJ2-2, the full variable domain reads NAGVMQNPRHLVRRRGQEARLRCSPMKGHSHVYWYRQLPEEGLKFMVYLQKENIIDESGMPKERFSAEFPKEGPSILRIQQVVRGDSAAYFCASSPPAQNTGELFFGEGSRLTVL.